This T cell receptor beta chain was captured by sequencing in a study of shared clonotypes between healthy human individuals. General study points: Rarefaction curves obtained for sorted subsets showed sequencing incomplete despite large depth. The generation probabilities recorded for non-shared clonotypes fell below those of clonotypes shared by all four donors.

After removal of 4 bases from V and 8 bases from J, the junction contained 6 bases not matched to a gene. The CDR3 runs to 15 residues. In germline, CDR1 is LNHDA, CDR2 SQIVND (reference sequence). Repertoires were generated with immunoSEQ multiplex PCR, while TCRdb's copy carries only in-frame clones and drops some. The profile covers roughly 2.1 million clones, with 85% to 95% appearing a single time and more than 1.5% taken by the ten largest. CD45RO negativity and positive selection for CCR7 defined naive CD8 cells, a population that excluded terminally differentiated effector memory CD45RA+ cells. With respect to this clone: Its antigen is currently unknown.

This receptor was identified in a man between 18 and 29 years old in good health. Some clones in this sample may be carry-over from other donors' samples. Sequencing input: naive CD8+ T cells from PBMCs. The chain uses TRBV19 and TRBJ2-1; 12 nucleotides line up with TRBD2. The CDR3 reads CASSTTSGRFDEQFF. The CDR3 DNA reads TGTGCCAGTAGTACCACTAGCGGGAGGTTTGATGAGCAGTTCTTC.